These 25 T cell receptor beta chains share one sample of origin, sequenced in a study of T-cell memory formation after mild COVID-19. TCRdb recomputed calls from the 5' RACE reads with MiXCR, one row per CDR3 protein. The table includes 350,000 to 450,000 distinct CDR3 sequences, more than 20% detected once. What was sequenced was PBMCs or a T cell subset sorted from them (not recorded which). These receptor sequences come from an adult woman who had mild COVID-19 (a few samples of this study predate the infection). Cell type and time point are not known.

This chain connects TRBV5-4 to TRBJ2-1, with 13 positions matching TRBD2. Losses at the gene ends were 0 bases for V and 0 bases for J; bases not matched to a gene: 6. CDR3 length: 19 residues. Per the germline V gene, CDR1 is SGHNT and CDR2 is YYREEE (reference sequence). The DNA of the CDR3 is TGTGCCAGCAGCTTGGTAACTAGCGGGAGGGGCAGCTCCTACAATGAGCAGTTCTTC. The encoded protein is CASSLVTSGRGSSYNEQFF.

This clonotype showed up many times. This chain links TRBV5-1 with TRBJ1-1, with D possibly matching TRBD1 (6 bases). CDR1 is SGHRS, CDR2 YFSETQ, per germline. The length of the CDR3 is 14 residues. Trimming left V 4 bases short and J 2 bases short, with 12 bases between. CDR3 in amino acids: CASSPGHLNTEAFF. DNA for the CDR3: TGCGCCAGCAGCCCGGGACACCTAAACACTGAAGCTTTCTTT.

This clonotype appeared a few times. This chain links TRBV7-3 with TRBJ2-1, with 8 bases matching TRBD2. Per germline, CDR1 SGHTA and CDR2 FQGTGA. V lost 5 bases to trimming and J lost 4 bases; unmatched junction nucleotides: 7. The CDR3 sequence is 15 residues long. The CDR3: CASSEMGLEYNEQFF. The CDR3 DNA sequence: TGTGCCAGCAGCGAGATGGGACTAGAGTACAATGAGCAGTTCTTC. The full variable domain, with the rest looked up from reference TRBV7-3 and TRBJ2-1, is GAGVSQTPSNKVTEKGKYVELRCDPISGHTALYWYRQSLGQGPEFLIYFQGTGAADDSGLPNDRFFAVRPEGSVSTLKIQRTERGDSAVYLCASSEMGLEYNEQFFGPGTRLTVL.

V gene TRBV20-1 combines with J gene TRBJ1-1, with D unresolved. Germline loops: CDR1 DFQATT, CDR2 SNEGSKA (reference sequence). V dropped 0 bases and J dropped 3 bases, with 2 bases sitting between them. This CDR3 contains 11 residues. The CDR3 DNA reads TGCAGTGCTAGAGAGGACACTGAAGCTTTCTTT. Amino acid sequence: CSAREDTEAFF.

This clonotype was observed a few times. The J gene is TRBJ2-3, the V gene TRBV5-1; 7 positions match TRBD2. The CDR3 spans 15 residues. Germline V gene data show CDR1 as SGHRS and CDR2 as YFSETQ. V shed 3 bases, J shed 4 bases, and the junction held 8 bases outside the gene matches. As DNA, the CDR3 is TGCGCCAGCAGCTCCAGTCGGGGGGATGCAGATACGCAGTATTTT. Its protein is CASSSSRGDADTQYF.

The chain recombines TRBV27 with TRBJ1-4; 11 bases are a match to TRBD1. The CDR3 totals 15 residues. V shed 5 bases and J 8 bases; nucleotides not matched to a gene: 7. Germline V CDR1 and CDR2: MNHEY, SMNVEV (reference sequence). As DNA, the CDR3 is TGTGCCAGCAGTCTTGGGACAGGGGGTTCCGAAAAACTGTTTTTT. This sequence encodes CASSLGTGGSEKLFF.

The chain employs TRBV7-2 and TRBJ1-5, with D possibly being TRBD1 (5 bases). With 3 bases removed from V and 7 bases from J, the gap between germline ends came to 13 bases. CDR3 length: 14 residues. Germline lookup yields CDR1 SGHTA and CDR2 FQGNSA. The CDR3 sequence is CASSLDTQRQPQHF. The CDR3 DNA reads TGTGCCAGCAGCTTGGACACCCAAAGACAGCCCCAGCATTTT.

The table lists this clonotype with a few counts. The chain links TRBV23-1 to TRBJ2-3, with a weak D call TRBD2 (6 bases). TRBV23-1 is an ORF for which the function is uncertain. Trimming took 6 bases from V and 1 from J, leaving 17 bases between them. The CDR3 is 16 amino acids. CDR3 sequence: CASSLPSGGGTDTQYF. Written as DNA, the CDR3 is TGCGCCAGCAGCCTCCCGTCGGGCGGGGGCACAGATACGCAGTATTTT.

V usage is TRBV5-5 and J usage is TRBJ1-6, with a tentative D call TRBD1 (5 bases). This CDR3 comprises 15 residues. Germline CDR1 SGHKS, CDR2 YYEKEE (reference sequence). V shed 4 bases and J shed 4 bases, with 12 bases lying between them. The CDR3 loop is CASSLTGGYNSPLHF. CDR3 bases: TGTGCCAGCAGCCTAACTGGGGGTTATAATTCACCCCTCCACTTT.

The V and J genes are TRBV24-1 and TRBJ2-1; D is ambiguous. The CDR3 runs to 12 residues. Germline CDR1 and CDR2: KGHDR and SFDVKD. The ends were cut back, 6 bases at V and 5 bases at J, with 7 bases in the middle. The CDR3 region is CATSLPDNEQFF. Here the CDR3 DNA reads TGTGCCACCAGTCTGCCGGACAATGAGCAGTTCTTC.

This clonotype has just a few counts. The chain carries TRBV5-4 and TRBJ1-2; TRBD1 is a possible D gene (5 bases). V lost 4 bases to trimming and J lost 5 bases, with 15 bases between them. Germline CDR1 reads SGHNT; CDR2 reads YYREEE (reference sequence). The CDR3 spans 14 residues. CDR3 sequence: CASSPGTESYGYTF. The CDR3 nucleotides read TGTGCCAGCAGCCCCGGGACGGAATCTTATGGCTACACCTTC.

CDR3 sequence: CSATQDGNEQFF. The CDR3 DNA reads TGCAGTGCTACTCAGGACGGGAATGAGCAGTTCTTC. J is TRBJ2-1 and V is TRBV20-1; D call uncertain. The CDR3 loop spans 12 amino acids. V was clipped by 4 bases and J by 7 bases, with 11 bases between them. Germline V gives CDR1 DFQATT, CDR2 SNEGSKA (reference sequence).

This clonotype was detected only a few times. The chain is built from TRBV20-1 and TRBJ1-4, with 11 bases aligning to TRBD1. There are 16 residues in the CDR3. V was pared by 1 base and J by 5 bases, with 6 bases of the junction left unmatched. From germline, CDR1 is DFQATT and CDR2 SNEGSKA (reference sequence). The DNA for the CDR3 is TGCAGTGCTAGAGTAAGGACAGGGGGCCGGAATGAAAAACTGTTTTTT. Amino acid sequence: CSARVRTGGRNEKLFF.

This CDR3 is CASSKPSGSLMGTDTQYF. In DNA form, the CDR3 reads TGTGCCAGCAGCAAACCTAGCGGGAGTTTGATGGGCACAGATACGCAGTATTTT. The chain couples TRBV21-1 to TRBJ2-3; the D call TRBD2 from the table was never checked on the DNA. TRBV21-1 is annotated as a pseudogene. This CDR3 comprises 18 residues.

This clonotype has more than one count but fewer than ten. The rearrangement joins TRBV7-9 to TRBJ2-1; the match to TRBD1 covers 7 bases. Germline lookup yields CDR1 SEHNR and CDR2 FQNEAQ (reference sequence). CDR3 size: 17 residues. The trim removed 1 base at V and 4 bases at J, leaving 10 bases unmatched. The CDR3 nucleotides read TGTGCCAGCAGCTTAGAGGACAGGAGATTTTTATACAATGAGCAGTTCTTC. Protein: CASSLEDRRFLYNEQFF.

This chain joins TRBV3-1 and TRBJ1-3, with D unresolved. The CDR3 totals 12 residues. From germline, CDR1 is LGHDT and CDR2 YNNKEL (reference sequence). With 6 bases removed from V and 13 bases from J, the gap between germline ends came to 16 bases. The CDR3 coding sequence is TGTGCCAGCAGACAAAATCAGGACCGGATATATTTT. Protein product: CASRQNQDRIYF.

The V and J genes are TRBV12-3 or TRBV12-4 and TRBJ1-1; D gene uncertain. The CDR3 spans 13 residues. Deletions cut 2 bases from V and 4 bases from J, with 8 bases between. CDR3 nucleotides: TGTGCCAGCAGTTTAAGGACGACCACTGAAGCTTTCTTT. Amino acids: CASSLRTTTEAFF.

This clonotype was counted between two and nine times. The V and J genes are TRBV7-9 and TRBJ1-3; no definite D call. CDR1 is SEHNR, CDR2 FQNEAQ, per germline (reference sequence). The V and J ends lost 5 bases and 0 bases respectively, with 14 bases between them. The CDR3 consists of 16 residues. The chain's CDR3 is CASSPAGARSGNTIYF. The CDR3, as DNA: TGTGCCAGCAGCCCCGCGGGCGCTCGCTCTGGAAACACCATATATTTT.

The chain combines TRBV29-1 with TRBJ1-1; no clear D gene. V lost 4 bases, J lost 0 bases, and 9 bases lay in between. CDR3 length equals 13 residues. Germline V CDR1 and CDR2: SQVTM, ANQGSEA. As DNA, the CDR3 is TGCAGCGTTGCGCTGTCAATGAACACTGAAGCTTTCTTT. This sequence encodes CSVALSMNTEAFF.

The gene calls are TRBV7-2 and TRBJ2-2; TRBD2 matches at 9 bases. CDR3 length: 14 amino acids. The V segment lost 5 bases and the J segment 8 bases; nucleotides outside the gene matches: 6. The germline gives CDR1 SGHTA, CDR2 FQGNSA. In nucleotides, the CDR3 is TGTGCCAGCAGCCTTAGCGGGAGTCCGGGGGAGCTGTTTTTT. Protein sequence: CASSLSGSPGELFF.

The table lists this clonotype with a few counts. The chain combines TRBV20-1 with TRBJ2-7; 9 nucleotides line up with TRBD2. This CDR3 has 16 amino acids. V was pared by 1 base and J by 2 bases, with 9 bases of the junction left unmatched. Germline V gene lookup returns CDR1 DFQATT and CDR2 SNEGSKA (reference sequence). The CDR3 nucleotides are TGCAGTGCTAGAGCTCTTCAGCGGGAGGCAACCTACGAGCAGTACTTC. This translates into CSARALQREATYEQYF.

This clonotype was seen a few times. V usage is TRBV9 and J usage is TRBJ2-7; D remains unclear. From germline, CDR1 is SGDLS and CDR2 YYNGEE. Trimming took 1 base from V and 1 from J, leaving 9 bases between them. There are 14 residues in the CDR3. The CDR3 bases are TGTGCCAGCAGCGTATTAGCAGATTCCTACGAGCAGTACTTC. Translating it yields CASSVLADSYEQYF.

This clonotype was recorded a few times. The CDR3 DNA is TGTGCCAGCAGATCGATGGAGACCCAGTACTTC. This sequence encodes CASRSMETQYF. The chain is built from TRBV7-8 and TRBJ2-5; D not certain. V was trimmed by 6 bases and J by 5 bases, leaving 7 bases between them. This CDR3 comprises 11 residues. Per the germline V gene, CDR1 is SGHVS and CDR2 is FQNEAQ.

There are many counts of this clonotype. The V gene is TRBV7-8, the J gene TRBJ2-7; 11 nucleotides line up with TRBD1. This CDR3 contains 17 residues. With V trimmed by 6 bases and J by 1 base, 11 bases remained unmatched. The germline CDR1 and CDR2 sequences are SGHVS and FQNEAQ. The DNA for the CDR3 is TGTGCCAGCAGTCCAACAACCGGGACAGGGGGTTCCTACGAGCAGTACTTC. Its translation: CASSPTTGTGGSYEQYF.

The chain joins TRBV5-1 to TRBJ2-5; a weak D match, TRBD1 (6 bases). The CDR3 has 13 residues. In germline, CDR1 is SGHRS, CDR2 YFSETQ. Deletions cut 4 bases from V and 3 bases from J, with 10 bases between. CDR3 nucleotide sequence: TGCGCCAGCAGCCACGGGGACAAAGAGACCCAGTACTTC. Amino acids: CASSHGDKETQYF.